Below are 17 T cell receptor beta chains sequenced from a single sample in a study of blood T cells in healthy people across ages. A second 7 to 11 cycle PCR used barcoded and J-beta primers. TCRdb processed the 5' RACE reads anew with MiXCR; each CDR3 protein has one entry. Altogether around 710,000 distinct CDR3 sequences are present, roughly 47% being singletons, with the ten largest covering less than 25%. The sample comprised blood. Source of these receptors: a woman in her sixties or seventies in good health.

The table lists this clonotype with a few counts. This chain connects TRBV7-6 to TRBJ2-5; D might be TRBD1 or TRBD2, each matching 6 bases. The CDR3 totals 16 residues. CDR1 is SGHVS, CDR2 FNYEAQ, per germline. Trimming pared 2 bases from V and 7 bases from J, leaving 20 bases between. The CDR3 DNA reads TGTGCCAGCAGCTTAAGCTCTGGGGGGCTCGGGGGGACCCAGTACTTC. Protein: CASSLSSGGLGGTQYF.

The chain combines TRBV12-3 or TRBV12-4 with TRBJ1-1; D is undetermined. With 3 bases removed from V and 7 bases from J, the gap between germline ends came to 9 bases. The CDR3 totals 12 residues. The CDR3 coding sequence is TGTGCCAGCAGTTTTTCGGCGAATGAAGCTTTCTTT. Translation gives CASSFSANEAFF.

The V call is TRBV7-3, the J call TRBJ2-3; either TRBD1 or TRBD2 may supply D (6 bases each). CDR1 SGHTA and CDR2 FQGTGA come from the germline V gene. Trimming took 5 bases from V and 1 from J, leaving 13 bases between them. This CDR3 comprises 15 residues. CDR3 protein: CASSQQGGGTDTQYF. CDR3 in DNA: TGTGCCAGCAGCCAACAGGGCGGGGGCACAGATACGCAGTATTTT.

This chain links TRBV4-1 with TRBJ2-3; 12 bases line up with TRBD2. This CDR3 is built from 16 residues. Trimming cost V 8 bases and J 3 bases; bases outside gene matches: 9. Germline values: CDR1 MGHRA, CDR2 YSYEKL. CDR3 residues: CASCRPGTSGTDTQYF. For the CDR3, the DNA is TGCGCCAGCTGCCGTCCAGGGACTAGCGGGACAGATACGCAGTATTTT.

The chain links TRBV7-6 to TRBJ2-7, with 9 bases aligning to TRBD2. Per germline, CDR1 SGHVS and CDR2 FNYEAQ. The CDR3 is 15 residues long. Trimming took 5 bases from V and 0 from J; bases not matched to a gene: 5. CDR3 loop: CASSPGGRASYEQYF. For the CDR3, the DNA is TGTGCCAGCAGCCCAGGCGGGAGGGCCTCCTACGAGCAGTACTTC.

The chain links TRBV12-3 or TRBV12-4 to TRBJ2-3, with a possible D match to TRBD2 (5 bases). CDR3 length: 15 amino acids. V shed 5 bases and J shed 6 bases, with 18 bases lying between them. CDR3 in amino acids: CASSQTGSLGDTQYF. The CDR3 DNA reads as TGTGCCAGCAGTCAAACGGGGTCCCTTGGGGATACGCAGTATTTT.

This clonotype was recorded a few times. The CDR3 sequence is CASSWRTSGDSTDTQYF. CDR3 nucleotides: TGTGCCAGCAGTTGGCGGACTAGCGGGGATAGCACAGATACGCAGTATTTT. The genes are TRBV27 and TRBJ2-3; the match to TRBD2 covers 12 bases. The CDR3 consists of 17 residues. J lost 0 bases, V lost 4 bases, and 5 bases had no gene match. Germline CDR1 is MNHEY and CDR2 is SMNVEV (reference sequence).

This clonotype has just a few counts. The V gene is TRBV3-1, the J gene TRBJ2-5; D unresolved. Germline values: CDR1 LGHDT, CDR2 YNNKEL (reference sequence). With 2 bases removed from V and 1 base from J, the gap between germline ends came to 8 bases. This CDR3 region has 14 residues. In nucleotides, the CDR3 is TGTGCCAGCAGCCAAAGGCCCGGCCAAGAGACCCAGTACTTC. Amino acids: CASSQRPGQETQYF.

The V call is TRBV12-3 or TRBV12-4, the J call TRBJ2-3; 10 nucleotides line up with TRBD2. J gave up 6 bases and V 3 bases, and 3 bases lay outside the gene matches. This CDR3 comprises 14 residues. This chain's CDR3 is CASSFGTSADTQYF. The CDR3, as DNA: TGTGCCAGCAGTTTTGGGACTAGCGCGGATACGCAGTATTTT.

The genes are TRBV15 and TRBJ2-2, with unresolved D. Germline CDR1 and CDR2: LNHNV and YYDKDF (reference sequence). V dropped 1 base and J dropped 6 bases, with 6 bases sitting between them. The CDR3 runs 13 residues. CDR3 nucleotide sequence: TGTGCCACCAGCAGAGGGGCCGCCGGGGAGCTGTTTTTT. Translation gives CATSRGAAGELFF. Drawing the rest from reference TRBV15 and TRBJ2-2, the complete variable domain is DAMVIQNPRYQVTQFGKPVTLSCSQTLNHNVMYWYQQKSSQAPKLLFHYYDKDFNNEADTPDNFQSRRPNTSFCFLDIRSPGLGDTAMYLCATSRGAAGELFFGEGSRLTVL.

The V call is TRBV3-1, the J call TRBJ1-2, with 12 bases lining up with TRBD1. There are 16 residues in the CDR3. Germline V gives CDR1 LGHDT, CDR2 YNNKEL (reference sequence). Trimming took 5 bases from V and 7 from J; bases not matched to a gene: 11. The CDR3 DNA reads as TGTGCCAGCAGCTTCGGATTGGGACAGGGGGCTGTTGGCTACACCTTC. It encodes CASSFGLGQGAVGYTF.

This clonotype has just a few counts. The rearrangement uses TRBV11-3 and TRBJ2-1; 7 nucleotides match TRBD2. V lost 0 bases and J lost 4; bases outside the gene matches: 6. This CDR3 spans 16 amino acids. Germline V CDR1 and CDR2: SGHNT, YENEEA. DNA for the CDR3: TGTGCCAGCAGCTTAGACCCCCGGACTAGATACAATGAGCAGTTCTTC. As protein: CASSLDPRTRYNEQFF.

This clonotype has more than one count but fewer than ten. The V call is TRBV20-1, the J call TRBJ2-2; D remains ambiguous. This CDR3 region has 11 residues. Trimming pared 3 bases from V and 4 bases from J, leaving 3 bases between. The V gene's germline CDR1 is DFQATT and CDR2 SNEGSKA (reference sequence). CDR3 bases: TGCAGTGCTAGGGGCACCGGGGAGCTGTTTTTT. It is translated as CSARGTGELFF.

CDR3 loop: CASSWALAGGPSTDTQYF. For the CDR3, the DNA is TGCGCCAGCAGCTGGGCCCTAGCGGGGGGTCCGAGCACAGATACGCAGTATTTT. The chain employs TRBV5-1 and TRBJ2-3, with 11 bases identical to TRBD2. CDR1 SGHRS and CDR2 YFSETQ come from the germline V gene. The CDR3 length is 18 residues. Trimming removed 3 bases from V and 0 bases from J; junction bases left unmatched: 9. The variable domain in full, completed from reference TRBV5-1 and TRBJ2-3, reads KAGVTQTPRYLIKTRGQQVTLSCSPISGHRSVSWYQQTPGQGLQFLFEYFSETQRNKGNFPGRFSGRQFSNSRSEMNVSTLELGDSALYLCASSWALAGGPSTDTQYFGPGTRLTVL.

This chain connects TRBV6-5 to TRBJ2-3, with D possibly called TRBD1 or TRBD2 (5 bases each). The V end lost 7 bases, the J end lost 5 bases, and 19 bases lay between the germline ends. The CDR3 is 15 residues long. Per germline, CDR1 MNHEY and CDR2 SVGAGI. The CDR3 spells CASTPDGAGLDTQYF. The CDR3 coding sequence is TGTGCCAGCACTCCAGATGGGGCGGGCCTAGATACGCAGTATTTT.

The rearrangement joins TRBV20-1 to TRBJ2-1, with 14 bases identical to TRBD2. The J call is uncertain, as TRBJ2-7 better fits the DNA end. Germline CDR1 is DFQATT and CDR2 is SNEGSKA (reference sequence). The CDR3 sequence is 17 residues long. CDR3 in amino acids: CSAGGLAGGASNNEQYF. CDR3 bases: TGCAGTGCGGGTGGACTAGCGGGGGGAGCATCAAACAATGAGCAGTACTTC.

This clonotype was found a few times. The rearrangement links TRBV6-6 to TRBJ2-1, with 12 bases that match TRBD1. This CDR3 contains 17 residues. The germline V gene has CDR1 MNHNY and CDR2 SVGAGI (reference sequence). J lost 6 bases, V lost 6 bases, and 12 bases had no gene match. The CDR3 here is CASRATGTGGRINEQFF. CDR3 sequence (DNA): TGTGCCAGCAGGGCCACCGGGACAGGGGGCCGTATCAATGAGCAGTTCTTC.